These T cell receptor beta chains were read from a single sample in a study of T cells in Graves' hyperthyroidism and ophthalmopathy. TCRdb re-called the multiplex PCR reads through MiXCR, storing one row per CDR3 protein. The table lists about 600,000 distinct CDR3 sequences, approximately 15% of them singletons. Sequenced material: blood. These receptors were collected from a woman aged 45-65 years with Graves' ophthalmopathy. Both conserved end residues are part of each CDR3. D genes are given only for firm matches. Only part of the rows carry a size: once, few, many, or a class if the clone is expanded.

TRBV12-3/TRBV12-4,many,TRBJ1-3,.,CASSPPGVGSSGNTIYF,TGTGCCAGCAGTCCCCCCGGAGTGGGCAGCTCTGGAAACACCATATATTTT
TRBV18,.,TRBJ2-3,.,CASSPGLSDTQYF,TGTGCCAGCTCACCGGGGCTCTCAGATACGCAGTATTTT
TRBV24-1,many,TRBJ2-5,.,CATSDYRDSPIQETQYF,TGTGCCACCAGTGATTACCGGGACTCGCCAATACAAGAGACCCAGTACTTC
TRBV13,many,TRBJ2-7,TRBD2,CASSPGLDEQYF,TGTGCCAGCAGCCCAGGACTAGACGAGCAGTACTTC
TRBV27,.,TRBJ2-7,TRBD1,CASSLYYRGFGYEQYF,TGTGCCAGCAGTTTATACTACAGGGGATTTGGGTACGAGCAGTACTTC
TRBV7-6,many,TRBJ2-1,TRBD2,CASSPGSGRTYNEQFF,TGTGCCAGCAGCCCGGGTAGCGGGAGGACCTACAATGAGCAGTTCTTC
TRBV3-1,many,TRBJ2-3,.,CASSQDSASTDTQYF,TGTGCCAGCAGCCAGGACTCCGCTAGCACAGATACGCAGTATTTT
TRBV19,.,TRBJ2-5,.,CASSMWGQETQYF,TGTGCCAGTAGTATGTGGGGGCAAGAGACCCAGTACTTC
TRBV10-3,few,TRBJ2-1,TRBD2,CAISQLAGTYNEQFF,TGTGCCATCAGTCAACTAGCGGGAACCTACAATGAGCAGTTCTTC
TRBV3-1,many,TRBJ2-7,.,CASSQVYRDYEQYF,TGTGCCAGCAGCCAGGTATATCGGGACTACGAGCAGTACTTC
TRBV11-2,many,TRBJ2-1,TRBD2,CASSLVKLRLAGVNEQFF,TGTGCCAGCAGCTTAGTTAAGCTCCGACTAGCGGGAGTAAATGAGCAGTTCTTC
TRBV12-3/TRBV12-4,many,TRBJ1-4,TRBD1,CASSPDRGIGTNEKLFF,TGTGCCAGCAGTCCCGACAGGGGGATTGGAACTAATGAAAAACTGTTTTTT
TRBV7-2,many,TRBJ2-7,.,CASSFRNEQYF,TGTGCCAGCAGCTTCCGAAACGAGCAGTACTTC
TRBV6-1,.,TRBJ2-3,.,CASRLGGGTDTQYF,TGTGCCAGCAGGCTCGGAGGAGGCACAGATACGCAGTATTTT
TRBV28,many,TRBJ2-7,.,CASREVSRSYEQYF,TGTGCCAGCAGGGAGGTCAGTCGCTCCTACGAGCAGTACTTC
TRBV9,many,TRBJ2-1,.,CASSVGAGIDYNEQFF,TGTGCCAGCAGCGTAGGGGCTGGGATCGATTACAATGAGCAGTTCTTC
TRBV10-3,few,TRBJ1-5,TRBD1,CAIRSGTGGQPQRF,TGTGCCATCAGATCCGGGACAGGGGGTCAGCCCCAGCGTTTT
TRBV7-3,.,TRBJ2-3,.,CASSPLSGVDTQYF,TGTGCCAGCAGCCCGTTATCAGGGGTGGATACGCAGTATTTT
TRBV7-3,many,TRBJ2-3,.,CASSLRGTLTDTQYF,TGTGCCAGCAGCTTACGGGGTACCCTCACAGATACGCAGTATTTT
TRBV6-2/TRBV6-3,many,TRBJ2-7,TRBD2,CASTIAGGPYEQYF,TGTGCCAGCACCATAGCGGGAGGGCCCTACGAGCAGTACTTC
TRBV6-1,many,TRBJ1-1,.,CASRTDGTNTEAFF,TGTGCCAGCAGGACCGACGGAACGAACACTGAAGCTTTCTTT
TRBV11-2,many,TRBJ1-4,TRBD1,CASSKTGDINEKLFF,TGTGCCAGCAGCAAAACAGGGGACATCAATGAAAAACTGTTTTTT
TRBV18,many,TRBJ1-1,.,CASSPSLGGEAFF,TGTGCCAGCTCACCTTCCTTAGGAGGTGAAGCTTTCTTT
TRBV9,.,TRBJ2-1,TRBD1,CASSAYRGELTSDEQFF,TGTGCCAGCAGCGCGTACAGGGGGGAGTTAACGAGTGATGAGCAGTTCTTC
TRBV3-1,many,TRBJ1-2,.,CASSLRQNGYTF,TGTGCCAGCAGCCTCAGACAGAATGGCTACACCTTC
TRBV7-3,few,TRBJ2-2,.,CASSSGPQFGELFF,TGTGCCAGCAGCTCGGGACCCCAGTTTGGGGAGCTGTTTTTT
TRBV5-4,few,TRBJ2-7,TRBD2,CASSLYWTSGSEQYF,TGTGCCAGCAGCTTGTACTGGACTAGCGGCTCCGAGCAGTACTTC
TRBV30,few,TRBJ1-2,.,CAWIPGGYQNYGYTF,TGTGCCTGGATCCCCGGGGGATACCAAAACTATGGCTACACCTTC
TRBV12-3/TRBV12-4,many,TRBJ1-2,.,CASSLEGRNYGYTF,TGTGCCAGCAGCCTTGAAGGACGGAACTATGGCTACACCTTC
TRBV5-1,many,TRBJ2-1,TRBD2,CASSFLAGVYTEQFF,TGCGCCAGCAGCTTTCTAGCGGGAGTCTACACTGAGCAGTTCTTC
TRBV7-3,many,TRBJ2-1,TRBD1,CASSPTDRGYEQFF,TGTGCCAGCAGCCCAACGGACAGGGGGTATGAGCAGTTCTTC
TRBV28,many,TRBJ2-5,TRBD2,CASSQPGREYQETQYF,TGTGCCAGCAGCCAACCAGGGCGGGAGTACCAAGAGACCCAGTACTTC
TRBV20-1,.,TRBJ2-5,.,CSACPGVETQYF,TGCAGTGCCTGCCCAGGGGTGGAGACCCAGTACTTC
TRBV7-3,.,TRBJ2-5,.,CASSSDSLGTQYF,TGTGCCAGCAGTAGCGATTCTTTGGGGACCCAGTACTTC
TRBV28,many,TRBJ2-7,TRBD2,CASIGGRTSYEQYF,TGTGCCAGCATCGGCGGGAGGACCTCCTACGAGCAGTACTTC
TRBV19,many,TRBJ2-1,TRBD2,CASSSGGSAYNEQFF,TGTGCCAGTAGTAGTGGCGGGAGCGCATACAATGAGCAGTTCTTC
TRBV6-5,many,TRBJ2-1,TRBD2,CASSYGGTSGRQFF,TGTGCCAGCAGTTACGGGGGGACTAGCGGGAGGCAGTTCTTC
TRBV15,many,TRBJ1-2,TRBD1,CATSRRGTNYGYTF,TGTGCCACCAGCCGCAGGGGGACTAACTATGGCTACACCTTC
TRBV30,many,TRBJ2-1,TRBD2,CAWTRLAADNEQFF,TGTGCCTGGACGAGGCTAGCGGCAGACAATGAGCAGTTCTTC
TRBV20-1,.,TRBJ1-1,.,CSARGGRSEAFF,TGCAGTGCTAGAGGTGGGCGGAGTGAAGCTTTCTTT
TRBV7-2,.,TRBJ2-2,TRBD2,CASSLAGASGSSGDTGELFF,TGTGCCAGCAGCTTAGCGGGGGCTAGCGGGAGTTCGGGTGACACCGGGGAGCTGTTTTTT
TRBV10-3,.,TRBJ2-6,.,CAINERDSASGANVLTF,TGTGCCATCAATGAGCGGGACAGCGCCTCTGGGGCCAACGTCCTGACTTTC
TRBV2,many,TRBJ1-1,.,CASSVLTEAFF,TGTGCCAGCAGTGTGCTCACTGAAGCTTTCTTT
TRBV27,many,TRBJ1-4,TRBD1,CASSRDRGRTEKLFF,TGTGCCAGCAGTCGGGACAGGGGGAGGACTGAAAAACTGTTTTTT
TRBV7-8,few,TRBJ2-1,.,CASSLSAGRAQFF,TGTGCCAGCAGCTTATCGGCGGGTAGGGCGCAGTTCTTC
TRBV24-1,few,TRBJ1-2,.,CATSAGPNGYTF,TGTGCCACCAGTGCCGGGCCGAATGGCTACACCTTC
TRBV20-1,.,TRBJ2-7,.,CSAGETNYEQYF,TGCAGTGCTGGGGAGACTAACTACGAGCAGTACTTC
TRBV5-1,many,TRBJ1-6,.,CASTRDGGSPLHF,TGCGCCAGCACCAGGGACGGTGGATCACCCCTCCACTTT
TRBV24-1,few,TRBJ2-1,.,CATSDLMGPHNEQFF,TGTGCCACCAGTGATTTAATGGGCCCCCACAATGAGCAGTTCTTC
TRBV29-1,few,TRBJ2-2,.,CSVGRVDTGELFF,TGCAGCGTTGGTAGGGTGGACACCGGGGAGCTGTTTTTT
TRBV2,many,TRBJ2-5,.,CASSEGTSGETQYF,TGTGCCAGCAGTGAAGGGACCTCTGGGGAGACCCAGTACTTC
TRBV6-1,few,TRBJ2-7,.,CASRPVGEGLYEQYF,TGTGCCAGCAGACCCGTAGGAGAAGGCCTCTACGAGCAGTACTTC
TRBV29-1,.,TRBJ1-2,TRBD1,CSVAGQGNGYTF,TGCAGCGTCGCTGGACAGGGGAATGGCTACACCTTC
TRBV6-6,many,TRBJ2-1,.,CASSYSRGASSYNEQFF,TGTGCCAGCAGTTACTCGAGGGGGGCTAGCTCCTACAATGAGCAGTTCTTC
TRBV10-3,.,TRBJ1-2,TRBD1,CAISETGDYGYTF,TGTGCCATCAGTGAGACAGGGGACTATGGCTACACCTTC
TRBV7-9,many,TRBJ2-3,.,CASSLALQQDTQYF,TGTGCCAGCAGCTTAGCGCTCCAGCAAGATACGCAGTATTTT
TRBV2,.,TRBJ1-1,TRBD1,CASRAARGGTEAFF,TGTGCCAGCAGGGCAGCCAGGGGGGGGACTGAAGCTTTCTTT
TRBV6-1,.,TRBJ1-1,.,CASKSRSGALLNTEAFF,TGTGCCAGCAAATCCAGGTCAGGGGCCCTATTAAACACTGAAGCTTTCTTT
TRBV3-1,.,TRBJ1-5,.,CASSQDSRNQPRHF,TGTGCCAGCAGTCAGGACAGCCGCAATCAGCCCCGGCATTTT